The 10 T cell receptor beta chains presented below share a single source sample, sequenced in a study of cytomegalovirus exposure and HLA in healthy donors. Use of 60 Vbeta and 13 Jbeta primers characterized the PCR. The table came from immunoSEQ multiplex PCR; TCRdb's copy has only in-frame clones and leaves some out. The table has fewer than 250,000 clones, 80% to 90% seen once. The specimen was PBMCs. The origin of the receptors is a young man in good health and CMV-seronegative.

This rearrangement joins TRBV5-1 to TRBJ2-7; D possibly corresponds to TRBD2 (5 bases). V was pared by 5 bases and J by 3 bases, with 6 bases between. The CDR3 loop spans 11 amino acids. The germline gives CDR1 SGHRS, CDR2 YFSETQ. The CDR3 loop is CASRGGYEQYF. The CDR3, as DNA: TGCGCCAGCAGAGGAGGCTACGAGCAGTACTTC.

The rearrangement joins TRBV4-1 to TRBJ2-7; 8 bases map to TRBD1. The germline gives CDR1 MGHRA, CDR2 YSYEKL. Trimming removed 2 bases from V and 5 bases from J; junction bases left unmatched: 5. The CDR3 extends over 14 amino acids. DNA of the CDR3: TGCGCCAGCAGCCAACCGCGGACAGGGAACGAGCAGTACTTC. Translation gives CASSQPRTGNEQYF.

The rearrangement uses TRBV7-2 and TRBJ1-3; D is perhaps TRBD1 (5 bases). Germline loops: CDR1 SGHTA, CDR2 FQGNSA. The CDR3 is 17 amino acids. The germline V and J ends were trimmed by 3 bases and 4 bases, with 19 bases remaining between them. As DNA, the CDR3 is TGTGCCAGCAGCTTTACCCTCGGGGGGAGGGTAGGAAACACCATATATTTT. Protein product: CASSFTLGGRVGNTIYF.

This rearrangement joins TRBV27 to TRBJ2-7, with 8 bases fitting TRBD2. CDR1 and CDR2 from the germline V gene are MNHEY and SMNVEV (reference sequence). V shed 5 bases, J shed 7 bases, and the junction held 10 bases outside the gene matches. This CDR3 is 14 amino acids long. CDR3 protein: CASSPGGPMREQYF. In DNA, the CDR3 is TGTGCCAGCAGTCCGGGGGGGCCCATGCGGGAGCAGTACTTC.

The chain joins TRBV19 to TRBJ2-5; 7 bases line up with TRBD1. The CDR3 extends over 14 amino acids. Per germline, CDR1 LNHDA and CDR2 SQIVND (reference sequence). With 4 bases clipped from V and 0 bases from J, the junction kept 2 bases outside the gene matches. Here the CDR3 DNA reads TGTGCCAGTAGTACAGGGGGACACCAAGAGACCCAGTACTTC. Amino acids: CASSTGGHQETQYF.

The rearrangement links TRBV11-2 to TRBJ2-5; D ambiguous. The CDR3 length is 14 residues. Germline V CDR1 and CDR2: SGHAT, FQNNGV. V gave up 2 bases and J gave up 1 base, with 8 bases separating them. CDR3 residues: CASSLRSVQETQYF. Written as DNA, the CDR3 is TGTGCCAGCAGCTTAAGGAGCGTCCAAGAGACCCAGTACTTC. The entire variable domain, with the rest obtained from reference TRBV11-2 and TRBJ2-5, is as follows: EAGVAQSPRYKIIEKRQSVAFWCNPISGHATLYWYQQILGQGPKLLIQFQNNGVVDDSQLPKDRFSAERLKGVDSTLKIQPAKLEDSAVYLCASSLRSVQETQYFGPGTRLLVL.

The rearrangement uses TRBV5-1 and TRBJ2-7, with TRBD2 identical over 10 bases. Germline CDR1 is SGHRS and CDR2 is YFSETQ. There are 16 residues in the CDR3. The trim removed 1 base at V and 5 bases at J, leaving 9 bases unmatched. The CDR3: CASSLMSTSGAHEQYF. In DNA form, the CDR3 reads TGCGCCAGCAGCTTGATGTCTACTAGCGGGGCCCACGAGCAGTACTTC.

The chain combines TRBV7-9 with TRBJ1-1; D is possibly TRBD1 (6 bases). Deletions cut 7 bases from V and 7 bases from J, with 13 bases between. Germline CDR1 SEHNR, CDR2 FQNEAQ (reference sequence). This CDR3 has 12 residues. CDR3 residues: CASILNRDEAFF. DNA of the CDR3: TGTGCCAGCATCCTTAACAGGGATGAAGCTTTCTTT. Complete variable domain (other parts from reference TRBV7-9 and TRBJ1-1): DTGVSQNPRHKITKRGQNVTFRCDPISEHNRLYWYRQTLGQGPEFLTYFQNEAQLEKSRLLSDRFSAERPKGSFSTLEIQRTEQGDSAMYLCASILNRDEAFFGQGTRLTVV.

The genes are TRBV6-5 and TRBJ1-6; possible D gene TRBD1, 5 bases. This CDR3 comprises 12 residues. V lost 6 bases, J lost 10 bases, and 10 bases lay in between. The germline V gene has CDR1 MNHEY and CDR2 SVGAGI. The CDR3 region is CASSRVDSPLHF. The DNA of the CDR3 is TGTGCCAGCAGCAGGGTAGACTCACCCCTCCACTTT.

The J gene is TRBJ1-2, the V gene TRBV5-1, with D tentatively TRBD1 (5 bases). The CDR3 spans 13 residues. Trimming cost V 0 bases and J 8 bases, with 11 bases left between them. Germline V gene data show CDR1 as SGHRS and CDR2 as YFSETQ. The CDR3 DNA reads as TGCGCCAGCAGCTTGGCGGCGGGGGAGGGCTACACCTTC. It codes for CASSLAAGEGYTF.